This TCR beta chain emerged from a study of cytomegalovirus exposure and HLA in healthy donors. Remarks on this clone: Its antigen remains unidentified.

Assay: immunoSEQ multiplex PCR; the TCRdb copy retains only in-frame clones and omits some. Among roughly 67,000 clones listed, approximately 91% were seen once. Study results and caveats: In vitro testing confirmed a few CMV-associated chains as specific for CMV antigens.

The sequenced sample was PBMCs. This TCR was sampled from a man younger than 30 in good health and CMV-seronegative.

CDR3 DNA sequence: TGTGCCAGCGGACCTAGCGGGAGCCACCTCTACGAGCAGTACTTC. It yields the protein CASGPSGSHLYEQYF. The V and J genes are TRBV7-9 and TRBJ2-7; 10 nucleotides line up with TRBD2. J gave up 3 bases and V 8 bases, and 10 bases lay outside the gene matches. Per the germline V gene, CDR1 is SEHNR and CDR2 is FQNEAQ (reference sequence). The CDR3 totals 15 residues.